Listed here are 25 T cell receptor beta chains from one sample, sequenced in a study of T cell repertoires in cytomegalovirus infection. TCRdb called the reads again in MiXCR, with one record for every CDR3 protein. The sample yields about 220,000 distinct CDR3 sequences, around 35% seen once. Their cognate antigens are unknown. The sample here was CD8+ T cells from cultured PBMCs, taken from culture after CMV antigen stimulation. The source is a human donor in good health (CMV status not recorded). Some clones in this sample may be carry-over from other donors' samples.

This clonotype was counted at least ten times. The chain joins TRBV7-8 to TRBJ2-1; D gene unclear. V was cut by 1 base and J by 5 bases, with 6 bases left in between. This CDR3 is 13 amino acids long. Germline values: CDR1 SGHVS, CDR2 FQNEAQ. This CDR3 is CASSLVGHNEQFF. CDR3 DNA sequence: TGTGCCAGCAGCTTAGTCGGACACAATGAGCAGTTCTTC. The full variable domain, completed using reference TRBV7-8 and TRBJ2-1, is GAGVSQSPRYKVAKRGQDVALRCDPISGHVSLFWYQQALGQGPEFLTYFQNEAQLDKSGLPSDRFFAERPEGSVSTLKIQRTQQEDSAVYLCASSLVGHNEQFFGPGTRLTVL.

On this clonotype: Compared with germline, one end of the junction differs, possibly owing to a read error. This chain connects TRBV7-2 to TRBJ1-5; tentative D call: TRBD1 (5 bases). Germline CDR1 SGHTA, CDR2 FQGNSA. This CDR3 contains 16 residues. CDR3 loop: CASSLVGASSNQPQGF. In DNA, the CDR3 is TGTGCCAGCAGCTTAGTAGGGGCTAGTAGCAATCAGCCCCAGGGTTTT.

This clonotype was observed a handful of times. This chain links TRBV12-3 or TRBV12-4 with TRBJ1-2; D remains ambiguous. V lost 1 base and J lost 7, with 13 bases in between. The length of the CDR3 is 14 residues. This CDR3 is CASSLELGFSGYTF. DNA of the CDR3: TGTGCCAGCAGTTTAGAACTGGGATTCTCTGGCTACACCTTC.

CDR3 coding DNA: TGCGCCAGCAGCCCGGGGCCTAGCGGGAGTCCCGGTGAGCAGTTCTTC. Translation gives CASSPGPSGSPGEQFF. The chain recombines TRBV4-1 with TRBJ2-1; 10 bases match TRBD2. The CDR3 extends over 16 amino acids. The V gene end was trimmed by 4 bases and the J gene end by 9 bases; junction bases not matched to a gene: 12. CDR1 and CDR2 (germline): MGHRA, YSYEKL.

In the case of this clonotype: One junction end does not reproduce the germline sequence, and a read error may be involved. The rearrangement links TRBV4-2 to TRBJ2-1, with D possibly TRBD2 on 5 matching bases. Per the germline V gene, CDR1 is LGHNA and CDR2 is YNFKEQ. This CDR3 spans 17 amino acids. The CDR3 sequence: CASSQDSSGRGNNEQFF. CDR3 DNA sequence: TGTGCTAGCAGCCAAGATTCCTCTGGCCGGGGAAACAATGAGCAGTTCTTC.

The chain joins TRBV7-3 to TRBJ1-1; no definite D call. Germline V gene sequence: CDR1 SGHTA, CDR2 FQGTGA. CDR3 length: 14 residues. Trimming pared 2 bases from V and 1 base from J, leaving 8 bases between. In nucleotides, the CDR3 is TGTGCCAGCAGCTTATCCGGACCGAACACTGAAGCTTTCTTT. Protein: CASSLSGPNTEAFF.

V usage is TRBV7-2 and J usage is TRBJ2-1, with 7 bases aligning to TRBD1. J gave up 6 bases and V 1 base, and 6 bases lay outside the gene matches. The CDR3 has 15 amino acids. Germline loops: CDR1 SGHTA, CDR2 FQGNSA. In nucleotides, the CDR3 is TGTGCCAGCAGCTTAGAGGCGGCAGGGGGCAATGAGCAGTTCTTC. Amino acids: CASSLEAAGGNEQFF.

The rearrangement uses TRBV7-6 and TRBJ1-1; D possibly corresponds to TRBD1 (5 bases). CDR1 is SGHVS, CDR2 FNYEAQ, per germline. The CDR3 consists of 16 residues. With 3 bases removed from V and 1 base from J, the gap between germline ends came to 15 bases. CDR3 coding DNA: TGTGCCAGCAGCTTTATCCGGGCGGGACCGAACACTGAAGCTTTCTTT. It encodes CASSFIRAGPNTEAFF.

This clonotype was counted once. This chain connects TRBV24-1 to TRBJ1-3; the D gene is possibly TRBD1 (6 bases). CDR1 KGHDR and CDR2 SFDVKD come from the germline V gene. The germline V and J ends were trimmed by 6 bases and 4 bases, with 21 bases remaining between them. The CDR3 has 17 residues. CDR3 sequence: CATSTGHGLNGGNTIYF. The DNA for the CDR3 is TGTGCCACCAGTACGGGACACGGGCTCAATGGAGGAAACACCATATATTTT.

V usage is TRBV20-1 and J usage is TRBJ2-7, with a tentative D call TRBD1 (6 bases). The CDR3 is made up of 13 amino acids. Germline V gives CDR1 DFQATT, CDR2 SNEGSKA (reference sequence). V lost 5 bases to trimming and J lost 0 bases, with 11 bases between them. CDR3 sequence (DNA): TGCAGTGCTGCCACAGGGTACTCCTACGAGCAGTACTTC. It specifies CSAATGYSYEQYF.

This clonotype turned up a few times. This chain links TRBV19 with TRBJ1-4; TRBD1 might be the D (5 bases). V lost 5 bases, J lost 3 bases, and 19 bases lay in between. The CDR3 is 17 amino acids. Germline V CDR1 and CDR2: LNHDA, SQIVND (reference sequence). This CDR3 reads CASSSLLWGRANEKLFF. The CDR3 DNA reads TGTGCCAGTAGTTCCCTCCTTTGGGGGAGGGCTAATGAAAAACTGTTTTTT. Drawing the rest from reference TRBV19 and TRBJ1-4, the complete variable domain is DGGITQSPKYLFRKEGQNVTLSCEQNLNHDAMYWYRQDPGQGLRLIYYSQIVNDFQKGDIAEGYSVSREKKESFPLTVTSAQKNPTAFYLCASSSLLWGRANEKLFFGSGTQLSVL.

The CDR3 region has the DNA TGTGCCAGCAGTTTAGGTGGGGGAGAAAGGCAGCCCCAGCATTTT. Encoded protein: CASSLGGGERQPQHF. The rearrangement links TRBV12-3 or TRBV12-4 to TRBJ1-5, with a weak D call TRBD1 (5 bases). The length of the CDR3 is 15 residues. Trimming took 1 base from V and 7 from J, leaving 14 bases between them.

The V gene is TRBV27, the J gene TRBJ2-1; 9 nucleotides align to TRBD1. CDR1 MNHEY and CDR2 SMNVEV come from the germline V gene (reference sequence). With 8 bases clipped from V and 2 bases from J, the junction kept 7 bases outside the gene matches. CDR3 size: 15 residues. CDR3: CASGPRDRAYNEQFF. The CDR3 DNA sequence: TGTGCCAGCGGACCCCGGGACAGGGCCTACAATGAGCAGTTCTTC.

The sample holds a few counts of this clonotype. The chain couples TRBV11-2 to TRBJ2-4; D call uncertain. V was clipped by 2 bases and J by 8 bases, with 19 bases between them. CDR1 SGHAT and CDR2 FQNNGV come from the germline V gene. This CDR3 is built from 16 residues. The CDR3 protein is CASSLNLYGRLDIQYF. The CDR3, as DNA: TGTGCCAGCAGCTTAAACCTTTACGGACGGTTAGACATTCAGTACTTC.

The gene calls are TRBV11-3 and TRBJ2-3; D is possibly TRBD2 (7 bases). This CDR3 contains 16 residues. The V end was cut by 5 bases, the J end by 0 bases, with 15 bases between. Germline V gives CDR1 SGHNT, CDR2 YENEEA. The CDR3 DNA is TGTGCCAGCAGCCCCGGGGGGCGGTCGAGCACAGATACGCAGTATTTT. Translating it yields CASSPGGRSSTDTQYF.

This clonotype was recorded once. The chain has TRBV27 and TRBJ1-2, with 7 bases that match TRBD1. CDR3 length equals 15 residues. Germline V gene lookup returns CDR1 MNHEY and CDR2 SMNVEV (reference sequence). Trimming removed 10 bases from V and 2 bases from J; junction bases left unmatched: 13. The CDR3 bases are TGTGCCACCTCTCTGGTCCCAGGGGGAAACTATGGCTACACCTTC. Translating gives CATSLVPGGNYGYTF.

This clonotype was detected a few times. This chain uses TRBV7-8 with TRBJ2-1, with D tentatively TRBD1 or TRBD2 (5 bases each). The CDR3 runs to 14 residues. V lost 0 bases to trimming and J lost 6 bases, with 9 bases between them. CDR1 is SGHVS, CDR2 FQNEAQ, per germline. The DNA for the CDR3 is TGTGCCAGCAGCTTAGCGGGACGCACCAATGAGCAGTTCTTC. It specifies CASSLAGRTNEQFF.

V and J are TRBV7-9 and TRBJ2-1; TRBD2 matches 14 bases. After removal of 5 bases from V and 10 bases from J, the junction contained 7 bases not matched to a gene. This CDR3 comprises 15 residues. Per germline, CDR1 SEHNR and CDR2 FQNEAQ (reference sequence). CDR3 in amino acids: CASSQTSGRAREQFF. The CDR3 region has the DNA TGTGCCAGCAGCCAGACTAGCGGGAGGGCCAGAGAGCAGTTCTTC.

Only a few counts were recorded for this clonotype. J is TRBJ2-7 and V is TRBV27; 9 nucleotides line up with TRBD1. The CDR3 contains 15 residues. Germline V lookup: CDR1 MNHEY, CDR2 SMNVEV (reference sequence). V was pared by 5 bases and J by 2 bases, with 7 bases of the junction left unmatched. Here the CDR3 reads CASSQRQGGTYEQYF. In nucleotides, the CDR3 is TGTGCCAGCAGTCAAAGACAGGGGGGGACCTACGAGCAGTACTTC.

Note on this clonotype: One junction end does not reproduce the germline sequence, and a read error may be involved. The chain uses TRBV7-3 and TRBJ2-2; 12 bases map to TRBD2. This CDR3 is built from 16 residues. CDR1 and CDR2 (germline): SGHTA, FQGTGA. The CDR3 is CTSSWTSGTNTGELFF. Written as DNA, the CDR3 is TGTACCAGCAGCTGGACTAGCGGGACGAACACCGGGGAGCTGTTTTTT.

This clonotype has just a few counts. The rearrangement links TRBV2 to TRBJ2-7; no reliable D call. This CDR3 contains 13 residues. Germline V lookup: CDR1 SNHLY, CDR2 FYNNEI. V was cut by 7 bases and J by 1 base, with 11 bases left in between. The CDR3 here is CASKMTDSYEQYF. As DNA, the CDR3 is TGTGCCAGCAAAATGACGGATTCCTACGAGCAGTACTTC.

This clonotype was seen a few times. The J gene is TRBJ2-7, the V gene TRBV19, with 8 nucleotides matching TRBD1. The junction had 4 bases not matched to a gene; V was cut back by 4 bases and J by 2 bases. Germline V gene sequence: CDR1 LNHDA, CDR2 SQIVND (reference sequence). The CDR3 is 14 residues long. This chain's CDR3 is CASSTSTGAYEQYF. DNA for the CDR3: TGTGCCAGTAGTACTTCGACAGGGGCCTACGAGCAGTACTTC.

This clonotype was observed a few times. This chain joins TRBV6-2 or TRBV6-3 and TRBJ2-7; TRBD1 matches 7 bases. CDR1 is MNHEY and CDR2 is SVGEGT in the germline V gene. The V segment lost 5 bases and the J segment 2 bases; nucleotides outside the gene matches: 9. The CDR3 has 15 residues. For the CDR3, the DNA is TGTGCCAGCAGTGGAACAGGGGATCCCGCCTACGAGCAGTACTTC. This translates into CASSGTGDPAYEQYF.

The chain carries TRBV10-3 and TRBJ2-1, with D perhaps matching TRBD1 (5 bases). Germline V gene lookup returns CDR1 ENHRY and CDR2 SYGVKD. V shed 5 bases and J shed 1 base, with 15 bases lying between them. The CDR3 is made up of 16 amino acids. CDR3: CAISKSQGRSYNEQFF. Written as DNA, the CDR3 is TGTGCCATCAGTAAGAGCCAGGGTCGATCCTACAATGAGCAGTTCTTC.

The chain joins TRBV6-6 to TRBJ2-7; 7 bases align to TRBD2. Germline V gives CDR1 MNHNY, CDR2 SVGAGI (reference sequence). The CDR3 has 14 residues. The V gene end was trimmed by 0 bases and the J gene end by 7 bases; junction bases not matched to a gene: 6. The CDR3 DNA is TGTGCCAGCAGTTACTCGGGGAGGGAAAGAGAGCAGTACTTC. It yields the protein CASSYSGREREQYF.